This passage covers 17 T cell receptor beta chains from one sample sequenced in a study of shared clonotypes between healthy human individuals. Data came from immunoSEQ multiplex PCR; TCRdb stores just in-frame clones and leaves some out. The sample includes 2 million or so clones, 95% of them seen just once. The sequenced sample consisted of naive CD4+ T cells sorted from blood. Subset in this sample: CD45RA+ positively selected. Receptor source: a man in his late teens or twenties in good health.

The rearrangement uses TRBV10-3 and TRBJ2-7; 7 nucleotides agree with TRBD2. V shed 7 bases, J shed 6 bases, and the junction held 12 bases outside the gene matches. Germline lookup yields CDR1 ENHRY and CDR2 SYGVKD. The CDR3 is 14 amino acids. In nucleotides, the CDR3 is TGTGCCATCACGGCGGTGGGCAGGGAGGGCGAGCAGTACTTC. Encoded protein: CAITAVGREGEQYF.

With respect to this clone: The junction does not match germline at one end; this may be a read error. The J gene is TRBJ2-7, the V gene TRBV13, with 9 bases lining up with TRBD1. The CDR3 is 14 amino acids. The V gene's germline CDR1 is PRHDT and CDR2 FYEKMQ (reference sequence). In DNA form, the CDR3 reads TGTGCCTGCAGCTTAGATTGGGACAGGGATAATCAGTACTTC. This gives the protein CACSLDWDRDNQYF.

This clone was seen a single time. In DNA, the CDR3 is TGCGCCAGCAGTGTCGGGGGGCTCTCTGGAAACACCATATATTTT. Translated, it gives CASSVGGLSGNTIYF. The chain links TRBV10-1 to TRBJ1-3, with D maybe TRBD1 (6 bases). Deletions cut 4 bases from V and 0 bases from J, with 10 bases between. CDR3 length: 15 residues. Germline loops: CDR1 WNHNN, CDR2 SYGVQD (reference sequence).

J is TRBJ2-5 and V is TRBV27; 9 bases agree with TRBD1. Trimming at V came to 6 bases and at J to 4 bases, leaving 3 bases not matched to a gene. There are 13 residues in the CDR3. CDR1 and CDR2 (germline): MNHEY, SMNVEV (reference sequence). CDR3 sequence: CASRGTGRETQYF. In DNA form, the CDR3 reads TGTGCCAGCAGGGGGACAGGGCGAGAGACCCAGTACTTC.

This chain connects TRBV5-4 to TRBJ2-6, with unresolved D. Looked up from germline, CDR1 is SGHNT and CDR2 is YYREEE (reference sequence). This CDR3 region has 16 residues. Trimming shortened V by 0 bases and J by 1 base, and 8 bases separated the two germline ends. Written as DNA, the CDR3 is TGTGCCAGCAGCTTGGCACCGATTTCTGGGGCCAACGTCCTGACTTTC. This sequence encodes CASSLAPISGANVLTF.

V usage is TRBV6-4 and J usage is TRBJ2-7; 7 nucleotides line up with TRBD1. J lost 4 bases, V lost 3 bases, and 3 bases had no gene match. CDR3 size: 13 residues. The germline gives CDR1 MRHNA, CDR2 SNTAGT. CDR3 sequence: CASSDWTGYEQYF. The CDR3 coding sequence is TGTGCCAGCAGTGATTGGACAGGATACGAGCAGTACTTC.

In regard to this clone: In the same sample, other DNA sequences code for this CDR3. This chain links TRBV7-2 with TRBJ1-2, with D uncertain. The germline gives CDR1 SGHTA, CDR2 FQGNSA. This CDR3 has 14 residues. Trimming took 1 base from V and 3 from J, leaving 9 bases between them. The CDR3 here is CASSLGGADYGYTF. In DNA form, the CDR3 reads TGTGCCAGCAGCTTAGGAGGCGCCGACTATGGCTACACCTTC.

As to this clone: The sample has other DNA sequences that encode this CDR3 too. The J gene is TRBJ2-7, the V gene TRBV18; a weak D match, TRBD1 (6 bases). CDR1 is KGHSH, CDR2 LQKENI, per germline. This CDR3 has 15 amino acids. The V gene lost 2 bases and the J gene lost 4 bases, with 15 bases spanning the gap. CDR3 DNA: TGTGCCAGCTCACCAGGGGGCACAGGTTTATACGAGCAGTACTTC. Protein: CASSPGGTGLYEQYF.

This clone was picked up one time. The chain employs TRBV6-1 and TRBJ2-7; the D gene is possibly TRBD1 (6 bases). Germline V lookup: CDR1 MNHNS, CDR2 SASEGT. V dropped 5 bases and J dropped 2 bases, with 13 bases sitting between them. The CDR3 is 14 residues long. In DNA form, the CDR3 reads TGTGCCAGCAGTACCGGGACACAAACCTACGAGCAGTACTTC. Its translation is CASSTGTQTYEQYF.

The chain's CDR3 is CASSSQGKGQPKLFF. The CDR3 DNA reads as TGTGCCAGCAGTTCCCAAGGTAAAGGACAGCCTAAACTGTTTTTT. This chain joins TRBV27 and TRBJ1-4, with a weak D call TRBD1 (6 bases). V was pared by 4 bases and J by 11 bases, with 20 bases between. In germline, CDR1 is MNHEY, CDR2 SMNVEV (reference sequence). The CDR3 runs 15 residues.

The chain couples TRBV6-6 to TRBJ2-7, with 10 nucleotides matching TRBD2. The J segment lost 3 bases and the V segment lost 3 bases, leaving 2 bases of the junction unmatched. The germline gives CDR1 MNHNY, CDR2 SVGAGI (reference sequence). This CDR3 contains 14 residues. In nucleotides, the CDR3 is TGTGCCAGCAGTTATACTAGCGGGAACTACGAGCAGTACTTC. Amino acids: CASSYTSGNYEQYF.

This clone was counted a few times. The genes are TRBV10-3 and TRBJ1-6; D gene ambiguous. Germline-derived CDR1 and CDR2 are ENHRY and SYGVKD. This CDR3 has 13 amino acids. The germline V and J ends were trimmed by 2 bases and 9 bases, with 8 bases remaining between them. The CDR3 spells CAISEELSSPLHF. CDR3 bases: TGTGCCATCAGTGAGGAACTCAGTTCACCCCTCCACTTT.

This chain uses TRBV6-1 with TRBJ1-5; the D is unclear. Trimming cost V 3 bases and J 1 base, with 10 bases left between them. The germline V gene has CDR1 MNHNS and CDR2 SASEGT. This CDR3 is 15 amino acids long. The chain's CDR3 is CASSDSGRSNQPQHF. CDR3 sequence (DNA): TGTGCCAGCAGTGATTCAGGACGAAGCAATCAGCCCCAGCATTTT.

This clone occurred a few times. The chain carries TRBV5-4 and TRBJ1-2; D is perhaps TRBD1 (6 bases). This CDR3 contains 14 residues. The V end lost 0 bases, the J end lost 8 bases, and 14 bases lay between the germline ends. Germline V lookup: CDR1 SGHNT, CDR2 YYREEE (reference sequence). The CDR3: CASSLEAGAKGYTF. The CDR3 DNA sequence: TGTGCCAGCAGCTTGGAAGCAGGGGCCAAGGGCTACACCTTC. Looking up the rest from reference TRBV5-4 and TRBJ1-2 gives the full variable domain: ETGVTQSPTHLIKTRGQQVTLRCSSQSGHNTVSWYQQALGQGPQFIFQYYREEENGRGNFPPRFSGLQFPNYSSELNVNALELDDSALYLCASSLEAGAKGYTFGSGTRLTVV.

DNA of the CDR3: TGTGCCACCCAAGACAGGGGTTTCACAGTTTTCTTT. Translation gives CATQDRGFTVFF. This chain connects TRBV19 to TRBJ1-1; 8 nucleotides match TRBD1. The germline V gene has CDR1 LNHDA and CDR2 SQIVND (reference sequence). V lost 10 bases to trimming and J lost 13 bases; unmatched junction nucleotides: 14. The CDR3 loop spans 12 amino acids.

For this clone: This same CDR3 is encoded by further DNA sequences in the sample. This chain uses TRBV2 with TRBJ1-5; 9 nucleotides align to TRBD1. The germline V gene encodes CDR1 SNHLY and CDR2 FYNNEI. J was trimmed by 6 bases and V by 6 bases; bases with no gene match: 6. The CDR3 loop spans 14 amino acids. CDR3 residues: CASRGTGRGQPQHF. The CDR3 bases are TGTGCCAGCAGGGGGACAGGGCGAGGTCAGCCCCAGCATTTT.

This CDR3 is CASSGSGETQYF. In DNA, the CDR3 is TGCGCCAGCAGTGGATCTGGGGAGACCCAGTACTTC. This chain uses TRBV10-1 with TRBJ2-5; D not certain. CDR3 size: 12 residues. The germline CDR1 and CDR2 sequences are WNHNN and SYGVQD (reference sequence). Trimming took off 4 bases at V and 5 bases at J, with 8 bases between the two ends.